The rows below give T cell receptor beta chains drawn from one sample of a study of T cell repertoires in aging, cancer and after chemotherapy. TCRdb recomputed calls from the multiplex PCR reads with MiXCR, one row per CDR3 protein. Of several thousand distinct CDR3 sequences in the sample, around 36% are singletons; the top ten hold about 39%. Sequencing was performed on blood. Receptors originate from a human donor in good health. Each CDR3 is given with its conserved first and last residue. A D gene is named only where the DNA matches it firmly. Clone size is stated in some rows and not others, as once, few, many or a class when expanded.

length	V	size	J	D	CDR3	DNA
16	TRBV27	few	TRBJ2-1	TRBD2	CASSLGPSGVFNEQFF	TGTGCCAGCAGTTTAGGGCCTAGCGGGGTATTTAATGAGCAGTTCTTC
16	TRBV27	few	TRBJ2-7	.	CASSFGGLRSSYEQYF	TGTGCCAGCAGTTTCGGCGGGCTTAGGAGCTCCTACGAGCAGTACTTC
14	TRBV7-2	.	TRBJ2-3	TRBD1	CASRPPDRADTQYF	TGTGCCAGCAGACCCCCGGACAGGGCAGATACGCAGTATTTT
15	TRBV28	.	TRBJ1-2	.	CASSPPTASNYGYTF	TGTGCCAGCAGTCCCCCAACGGCTTCGAACTATGGCTACACCTTC
15	TRBV19	medium-sized	TRBJ2-6	.	CASIDGGTGANVLTF	TGTGCCAGTATCGATGGGGGGACTGGGGCCAACGTCCTGACTTTC
18	TRBV4-3	few	TRBJ1-6	TRBD1	CASSQEVRGSTYNSPLHF	TGCGCCAGCAGCCAAGAAGTCAGGGGGAGTACCTATAATTCACCCCTCCACTTT
18	TRBV15	.	TRBJ1-6	.	CATSRVDAGSSYNSPLHF	TGTGCCACCAGCAGAGTCGACGCAGGGAGCTCCTATAATTCACCCCTCCACTTT
18	TRBV11-3	.	TRBJ2-6	TRBD1	CASSSFGQGLSGANVLTF	TGTGCCAGCAGCTCGTTCGGACAGGGTTTATCTGGGGCCAACGTCCTGACTTTC
15	TRBV5-4	few	TRBJ2-7	TRBD1	CASSIPQGAAYEQYF	TGTGCCAGTAGTATCCCACAGGGGGCTGCCTACGAGCAGTACTTC
15	TRBV6-6	.	TRBJ1-6	TRBD1	CASNWGQGGNSPLHF	TGTGCCAGCAATTGGGGACAGGGAGGGAATTCACCCCTCCACTTT
15	TRBV27	few	TRBJ2-6	.	CASSLLRSGANVLTF	TGTGCCAGCAGTTTATTGAGGTCAGGGGCCAACGTCCTGACTTTC
16	TRBV6-5	few	TRBJ1-5	TRBD1	CASSSSSGTGDQPQHF	TGTGCCAGCAGTTCTTCCTCCGGGACAGGGGATCAGCCCCAGCATTTT
18	TRBV6-1	few	TRBJ1-6	TRBD1	CASSERRVGGGYNSPLHF	TGTGCCAGCAGTGAACGAAGGGTAGGGGGCGGTTATAATTCACCCCTCCACTTT
15	TRBV18	.	TRBJ1-4	TRBD1	CASSPRQGADEKLFF	TGTGCCAGCTCACCAAGACAGGGGGCGGATGAAAAACTGTTTTTT
14	TRBV5-6	.	TRBJ2-7	TRBD1	CASSLGDRGYEQYF	TGTGCCAGCAGCTTGGGGGACAGGGGTTACGAGCAGTACTTC
13	TRBV19	.	TRBJ2-7	TRBD2	CASRTSGSSEQYF	TGTGCCAGTAGGACTAGCGGGAGTTCCGAGCAGTACTTC
18	TRBV6-2/TRBV6-3	.	TRBJ2-2	TRBD2	CASSYSSASGGGGGELFF	TGTGCCAGCAGTTACTCCTCGGCTAGCGGGGGGGGTGGCGGGGAGCTGTTTTTT
18	TRBV6-4	.	TRBJ2-6	TRBD1	CASSPWGQGDSGANVLTF	TGTGCCAGCAGCCCCTGGGGACAGGGGGACTCTGGGGCCAACGTCCTGACTTTC
15	TRBV6-5	few	TRBJ1-3	TRBD1	CASKYNRGGGNTIYF	TGTGCCAGCAAATACAACAGGGGCGGTGGAAACACCATATATTTT